This entry features one T cell receptor (beta chain) sequence. The source of the sample is a study of shared clonotypes between healthy human individuals. Using immunoSEQ multiplex PCR, the repertoire was profiled, and TCRdb retains in-frame clones only, with some absent. The data hold roughly 720,000 clones, with around 90% observed a single time. Germline-derived CDR1 and CDR2 are SGHRS and YFSETQ. Trimming stripped 1 base from V and 7 bases from J, with 15 bases between. The CDR3 has 15 amino acids. This clonotype was obtained from a man in his late teens or twenties in good health. Some clones in this sample may be carry-over from other donors' samples. The V call is TRBV5-1, the J call TRBJ1-5; possible D gene TRBD1, 6 bases. Sequencing was done on a sample of memory CD8+ T cells from PBMCs. Subset indicated: CD45RO+ cells pooled with CCR7-negative TemRA cells. The CDR3 DNA reads as TGCGCCAGCAGCTTGTTTTCAGGGGCAGGACAGCCCCAGCATTTT. This sequence encodes CASSLFSGAGQPQHF. Complete variable domain (other parts from reference TRBV5-1 and TRBJ1-5): KAGVTQTPRYLIKTRGQQVTLSCSPISGHRSVSWYQQTPGQGLQFLFEYFSETQRNKGNFPGRFSGRQFSNSRSEMNVSTLELGDSALYLCASSLFSGAGQPQHFGDGTRLSIL.